This TCR beta chain was obtained from a study of T cells in women clearing cervical HPV infection. Germline values: CDR1 SGHTA, CDR2 FQGTGA. CDR3 length: 13 amino acids. V was pared by 6 bases and J by 7 bases, with 13 bases between. Profiling relied on immunoSEQ multiplex PCR, and the TCRdb table lists in-frame clones only, not all of them. This repertoire includes about 20,000 clones. About this clone itself: The read ends 3 residues early relative to the CDR3; the germline J gene fills the gap.

Sequencing used blood buffy coat. This sequence joins TRBV7-3 and TRBJ2-1; D possibly corresponds to TRBD1 (6 bases). This receptor was obtained from a woman aged 18 to 69 with a cervical HPV16 infection that either progressed to CIN3+ or cleared (not recorded which). Incomplete CDR3 DNA: TGTGCCAGCAGTAGCCAGGGGCTGAATGAG. Its translation: CASSSQGLNE. The CDR3 as a whole reads CASSSQGLNEQFF. Complete variable domain (other parts from reference TRBV7-3 and TRBJ2-1): GAGVSQTPSNKVTEKGKYVELRCDPISGHTALYWYRQSLGQGPEFLIYFQGTGAADDSGLPNDRFFAVRPEGSVSTLKIQRTERGDSAVYLCASSSQGLNEQFFGPGTRLTVL.